Below are 28 T cell receptor beta chains sequenced from a single sample in a study of T cell responses to AZD1222 COVID-19 vaccine. The table came from immunoSEQ multiplex PCR; TCRdb's copy has only in-frame clones and leaves some out. In the table there are some 100,000 clones, 85% to 90% of which are singletons. Sequencing was performed on peripheral blood, taken 28 days after the second AZD1222 dose. The origin of the receptors is an adult who received the AZD1222 COVID-19 vaccine.

Regarding this clone: The junction and the germline gene differ at one end; a read error may be behind it. This chain connects TRBV7-7 to TRBJ2-1; tentatively, D is TRBD2 (5 bases). Germline V gives CDR1 SSHAT, CDR2 FNYEAQ (reference sequence). The CDR3 consists of 14 residues. The CDR3 spells CASSLGRSYNEQFF. DNA for the CDR3: TGTGCTAGCAGCTTAGGGAGATCCTACAATGAGCAGTTCTTC. Using reference TRBV7-7 and TRBJ2-1 for the parts outside the CDR3, the full variable domain is GAGVSQSPRYKVTKRGQDVTLRCDPISSHATLYWYQQALGQGPEFLTYFNYEAQPDKSGLPSDRFSAERPEGSISTLTIQRTEQRDSAMYRCASSLGRSYNEQFFGPGTRLTVL.

This clone was recorded only once. The chain joins TRBV4-1 to TRBJ1-2; D call uncertain. CDR3 length equals 19 residues. Trimming removed 2 bases from V and 4 bases from J, with 26 bases in between. Germline V gene lookup returns CDR1 MGHRA and CDR2 YSYEKL. The CDR3 reads CASSQFWAQEREGLYGYTF. The CDR3 DNA sequence: TGCGCCAGCAGCCAATTTTGGGCCCAGGAACGGGAAGGACTCTATGGCTACACCTTC.

This chain connects TRBV4-3 to TRBJ2-1; 7 nucleotides match TRBD1. Trimming removed 1 base from V and 1 base from J; junction bases left unmatched: 7. Germline V gene data show CDR1 as LGHNA and CDR2 as YSLEER. There are 17 residues in the CDR3. CDR3 sequence reads: CASSQGGQATSYNEQFF. The DNA of the CDR3 is TGCGCCAGCAGCCAAGGTGGACAGGCCACTTCCTACAATGAGCAGTTCTTC.

This clone was detected only a few times. J is TRBJ1-6 and V is TRBV2, with 9 positions matching TRBD1. The length of the CDR3 is 14 residues. The J segment lost 6 bases and the V segment lost 6 bases, leaving 3 bases of the junction unmatched. The germline V gene has CDR1 SNHLY and CDR2 FYNNEI. The CDR3 protein is CASRDRGFNSPLHF. The CDR3 DNA follows: TGTGCCAGCAGGGACAGGGGTTTTAATTCACCCCTCCACTTT. Drawing the rest from reference TRBV2 and TRBJ1-6, the complete variable domain is EPEVTQTPSHQVTQMGQEVILRCVPISNHLYFYWYRQILGQKVEFLVSFYNNEISEKSEIFDDQFSVERPDGSNFTLKIRSTKLEDSAMYFCASRDRGFNSPLHFGNGTRLTVT.

The gene calls are TRBV6-1 and TRBJ1-2, with D hard to call. Deletions cut 2 bases from V and 2 bases from J, with 9 bases between. The CDR3 has 14 amino acids. Germline CDR1 and CDR2: MNHNS and SASEGT. CDR3 bases: TGTGCCAGCAGTGAATCGGCTGGAAACTATGGCTACACCTTC. This codes for CASSESAGNYGYTF.

The chain uses TRBV19 and TRBJ1-2, with 8 bases identical to TRBD1. Germline loops: CDR1 LNHDA, CDR2 SQIVND (reference sequence). This CDR3 is 16 amino acids long. J was trimmed by 3 bases and V by 7 bases; bases with no gene match: 13. CDR3 residues: CASTPYSTGAYYGYTF. In DNA form, the CDR3 reads TGTGCCAGTACTCCCTATTCGACAGGGGCTTACTATGGCTACACCTTC.

The chain recombines TRBV30 with TRBJ1-3, with 8 bases identical to TRBD1. J lost 4 bases, V lost 6 bases, and 5 bases had no gene match. CDR1 and CDR2 from the germline V gene are GTSNPN and SVGIG (reference sequence). The CDR3 sequence is 13 residues long. The CDR3 bases are TGTGCCTGCAGCAGGGGGCCCGGAAACACCATATATTTT. Translation gives CACSRGPGNTIYF.

V usage is TRBV18 and J usage is TRBJ1-1; 7 positions agree with TRBD1. The V gene end was trimmed by 3 bases and the J gene end by 5 bases; junction bases not matched to a gene: 12. CDR1 and CDR2 (germline): KGHSH, LQKENI. The CDR3 sequence is 16 residues long. The DNA for the CDR3 is TGTGCCAGCTCACCTTTCGACAGGGACCTTCAGACTGAAGCTTTCTTT. It codes for CASSPFDRDLQTEAFF.

The chain combines TRBV7-9 with TRBJ1-1; the D is unclear. Germline V gene sequence: CDR1 SEHNR, CDR2 FQNEAQ (reference sequence). This CDR3 contains 12 residues. Trimming left V 4 bases short and J 3 bases short, with 6 bases between. The DNA of the CDR3 is TGTGCCAGCAGCTCCCGGGACACTGAAGCTTTCTTT. Its protein is CASSSRDTEAFF.

The chain recombines TRBV27 with TRBJ1-2; the match to TRBD1 covers 8 bases. This CDR3 comprises 14 residues. Looked up from germline, CDR1 is MNHEY and CDR2 is SMNVEV (reference sequence). V shed 2 bases, J shed 4 bases, and the junction held 3 bases outside the gene matches. The CDR3 loop is CASSLGQGAYGYTF. The CDR3 nucleotides are TGTGCCAGCAGTTTAGGGCAGGGGGCCTATGGCTACACCTTC.

This chain links TRBV3-1 (or the pseudogene TRBV3-2) with TRBJ1-1; D gene unclear. This CDR3 contains 14 residues. V was pared by 4 bases and J by 4 bases, with 13 bases between. Germline V gene lookup returns CDR1 LGHDT and CDR2 YNNKEL (reference sequence). CDR3: CASSPGLMGTEAFF. The CDR3 nucleotides read TGTGCCAGCAGCCCCGGGCTCATGGGCACTGAAGCTTTCTTT.

This CDR3 reads CASSIAGGQYNEQFF. The CDR3 region has the DNA TGTGCCAGCAGCATCGCGGGGGGTCAATACAATGAGCAGTTCTTC. This chain links TRBV7-3 with TRBJ2-1; 8 nucleotides line up with TRBD2. This CDR3 is 15 amino acids long. V dropped 5 bases and J dropped 4; count of bases not matched to a gene: 7. Germline CDR1 and CDR2: SGHTA and FQGTGA.

The CDR3 DNA follows: TGTGCCAGCAGTATAGGCTACGGGGACAGGGTTGCCTATGGCTACACCTTC. Translating gives CASSIGYGDRVAYGYTF. The chain carries TRBV2 and TRBJ1-2, with 9 bases identical to TRBD1. Trimming cost V 5 bases and J 4 bases; bases outside gene matches: 14. The CDR3 spans 17 residues. Looked up from germline, CDR1 is SNHLY and CDR2 is FYNNEI. Filled out from reference TRBV2 and TRBJ1-2, the complete variable domain reads EPEVTQTPSHQVTQMGQEVILRCVPISNHLYFYWYRQILGQKVEFLVSFYNNEISEKSEIFDDQFSVERPDGSNFTLKIRSTKLEDSAMYFCASSIGYGDRVAYGYTFGSGTRLTVV.

This clone has a handful of counts. The rearrangement joins TRBV7-2 to TRBJ1-1; D may be TRBD1 (6 bases). Germline assignment: CDR1 SGHTA and CDR2 FQGNSA. CDR3 length: 15 residues. The germline V and J ends were trimmed by 4 bases and 3 bases, with 15 bases remaining between them. The CDR3 sequence: CASSSSTGWYTEAFF. DNA of the CDR3: TGTGCCAGCAGCTCATCCACAGGGTGGTACACTGAAGCTTTCTTT.

This clone was seen only a few times. The chain links TRBV11-2 to TRBJ1-5, with 10 nucleotides matching TRBD1. Per germline, CDR1 SGHAT and CDR2 FQNNGV. The CDR3 is 14 residues long. V lost 1 base and J lost 7; bases outside the gene matches: 1. The CDR3 DNA follows: TGTGCCAGCAGCTTAGGGACAGGGGGACAGCCCCAGCATTTT. As protein: CASSLGTGGQPQHF.

The V call is TRBV30, the J call TRBJ1-1, with a possible D match to TRBD1 (5 bases). Looked up from germline, CDR1 is GTSNPN and CDR2 is SVGIG (reference sequence). This CDR3 region has 13 residues. Trimming took 5 bases from V and 2 from J, leaving 12 bases between them. CDR3 protein: CAWAGLQNTEAFF. CDR3 nucleotides: TGTGCCTGGGCGGGACTCCAAAACACTGAAGCTTTCTTT.

The chain carries TRBV7-3 and TRBJ2-7, with a weak D call TRBD1 (5 bases). This CDR3 has 16 amino acids. Germline V gene data show CDR1 as SGHTA and CDR2 as FQGTGA. The germline V and J ends were trimmed by 1 base and 2 bases, with 15 bases remaining between them. CDR3 residues: CASSLKVWGRTYEQYF. CDR3 nucleotides: TGTGCCAGCAGCTTAAAGGTCTGGGGCCGAACCTACGAGCAGTACTTC. The whole variable domain, remainder taken from reference TRBV7-3 and TRBJ2-7, is GAGVSQTPSNKVTEKGKYVELRCDPISGHTALYWYRQSLGQGPEFLIYFQGTGAADDSGLPNDRFFAVRPEGSVSTLKIQRTERGDSAVYLCASSLKVWGRTYEQYFGPGTRLTVT.

The chain has TRBV7-6 and TRBJ2-1; the match to TRBD1 covers 10 bases. CDR3 size: 17 residues. Germline CDR1 is SGHVS and CDR2 is FNYEAQ. With V trimmed by 5 bases and J by 5 bases, 12 bases remained unmatched. The CDR3: CASSPHPGTGVHNEQFF. The CDR3 DNA reads TGTGCCAGCAGCCCCCATCCCGGGACAGGGGTCCACAATGAGCAGTTCTTC.

This sequence joins TRBV6-5 and TRBJ1-1; D unclear. Germline V gives CDR1 MNHEY, CDR2 SVGAGI. With 1 base removed from V and 6 bases from J, the gap between germline ends came to 12 bases. The CDR3 runs to 14 residues. The CDR3 here is CASSYLTAGAEAFF. For the CDR3, the DNA is TGTGCCAGCAGTTACTTGACCGCTGGGGCTGAAGCTTTCTTT.

This chain uses TRBV20-1 with TRBJ2-1; D remains unclear. V shed 3 bases and J shed 2 bases, with 14 bases lying between them. Germline V gives CDR1 DFQATT, CDR2 SNEGSKA (reference sequence). CDR3 size: 15 residues. This chain's CDR3 is CSASSAEYTYNEQFF. The CDR3 DNA sequence: TGCAGTGCTAGTTCGGCGGAGTACACCTACAATGAGCAGTTCTTC.

The chain recombines TRBV29-1 with TRBJ2-1; 11 positions match TRBD1. This CDR3 spans 14 amino acids. The trim removed 3 bases at V and 10 bases at J, leaving 8 bases unmatched. Per germline, CDR1 SQVTM and CDR2 ANQGSEA. The CDR3 reads CSVDPGTGGREQFF. In nucleotides, the CDR3 is TGCAGCGTTGACCCCGGGACAGGGGGTAGGGAGCAGTTCTTC.

The rearrangement uses TRBV6-1 and TRBJ2-5, with a possible D match to TRBD2 (6 bases). V lost 2 bases, J lost 4 bases, and 11 bases lay in between. The CDR3 consists of 14 residues. Germline lookup yields CDR1 MNHNS and CDR2 SASEGT. CDR3 region: CASSEMAGPETQYF. The CDR3 DNA reads TGTGCCAGCAGTGAAATGGCGGGGCCAGAGACCCAGTACTTC.

The CDR3 DNA reads as TGTGCCAGCAGCTTAGTCGGGGGGGTCGACGAGCAGTACTTC. Translation gives CASSLVGGVDEQYF. This chain links TRBV7-2 with TRBJ2-7; 8 nucleotides agree with TRBD2. The V segment lost 1 base and the J segment 5 bases; nucleotides outside the gene matches: 4. There are 14 residues in the CDR3. The germline CDR1 and CDR2 sequences are SGHTA and FQGNSA.

This clone was counted between two and nine times. This chain connects TRBV14 to TRBJ2-2, with TRBD2 identical over 10 bases. Looked up from germline, CDR1 is SGHDN and CDR2 is FVKESK. The CDR3 extends over 15 amino acids. V trimming: 4 bases; J trimming: 3 bases; junction bases outside the gene matches: 2. The CDR3, as DNA: TGTGCCAGCAGCCGTCTAGCGGGGGACACCGGGGAGCTGTTTTTT. This translates into CASSRLAGDTGELFF.

J is TRBJ2-1 and V is TRBV2, with a weak D call TRBD2 (5 bases). CDR1 is SNHLY, CDR2 FYNNEI, per germline. The germline V and J ends were trimmed by 6 bases and 10 bases, with 13 bases remaining between them. The CDR3 spans 12 residues. In nucleotides, the CDR3 is TGTGCCAGCAGCGCAATACTAGGCGAGCAGTTCTTC. This gives the protein CASSAILGEQFF.

The gene calls are TRBV6-5 and TRBJ1-1; D might be TRBD1 (5 bases). Per the germline V gene, CDR1 is MNHEY and CDR2 is SVGAGI. CDR3 length: 14 amino acids. V was cut by 3 bases and J by 2 bases, with 10 bases left in between. In nucleotides, the CDR3 is TGTGCCAGCAGTTATTTAGGGGAAAACACTGAAGCTTTCTTT. The encoded protein is CASSYLGENTEAFF.

The V call is TRBV3-1 (or the pseudogene TRBV3-2), the J call TRBJ2-7; unclear D gene. Germline values: CDR1 LGHDT, CDR2 YNNKEL (reference sequence). This CDR3 spans 16 amino acids. V was trimmed by 4 bases and J by 3 bases, leaving 19 bases between them. Here the CDR3 reads CASSLFPVDSSYEQYF. CDR3 DNA: TGTGCCAGCAGCCTCTTCCCAGTAGATTCAAGCTACGAGCAGTACTTC.

This sequence joins TRBV6-6 and TRBJ2-5; 11 bases match TRBD2. The V gene end was trimmed by 0 bases and the J gene end by 4 bases; junction bases not matched to a gene: 4. Per the germline V gene, CDR1 is MNHNY and CDR2 is SVGAGI (reference sequence). CDR3 length equals 16 residues. DNA of the CDR3: TGTGCCAGCAGTTACTCACCTAGCGGGGGGACAGAGACCCAGTACTTC. Translating it yields CASSYSPSGGTETQYF.